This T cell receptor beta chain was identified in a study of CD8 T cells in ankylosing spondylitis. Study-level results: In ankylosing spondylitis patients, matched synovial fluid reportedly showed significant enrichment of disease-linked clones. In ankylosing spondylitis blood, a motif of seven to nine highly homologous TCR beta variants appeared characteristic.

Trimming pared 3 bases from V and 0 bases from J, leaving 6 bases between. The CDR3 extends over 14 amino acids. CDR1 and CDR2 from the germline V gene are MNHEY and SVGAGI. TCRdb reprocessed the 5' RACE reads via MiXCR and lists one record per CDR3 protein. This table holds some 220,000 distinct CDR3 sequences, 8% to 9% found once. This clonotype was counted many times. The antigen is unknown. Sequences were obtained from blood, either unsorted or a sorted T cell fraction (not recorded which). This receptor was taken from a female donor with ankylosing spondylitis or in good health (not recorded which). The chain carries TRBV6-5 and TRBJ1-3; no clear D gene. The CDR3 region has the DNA TGTGCCAGCAGTTATAGTGGCTCTGGAAACACCATATATTTT. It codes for CASSYSGSGNTIYF.